Listed below are T cell receptor beta chains from one sample, sequenced in a study of sequential checkpoint blockade in melanoma. Assay: immunoSEQ multiplex PCR; the TCRdb copy retains only in-frame clones and omits some. The sample consists of around 25,000 clones, around 80% of them appearing once. The specimen comprised CD8+ T cells sorted from blood (inferred from file names), sampled from a patient given nivolumab and ipilimumab in sequence. The receptors originated from a human donor with melanoma. CDR3s include the opening cysteine and the closing phenylalanine or tryptophan. The order of the fields is D gene, clone size, V gene, J gene, CDR3 protein, CDR3 DNA. D genes are given only for firm matches. Rows may omit the clone size; those that give it use once, few, many or a size class.

d_call: -; clone_size: -; v_call: TRBV11-2; j_call: TRBJ1-2; cdr3_aa: CASSANGGYGYTF; cdr3_nt: TGTGCCAGCAGCGCTAACGGTGGCTATGGCTACACCTTC
d_call: TRBD1; clone_size: -; v_call: TRBV5-1; j_call: TRBJ2-7; cdr3_aa: CASSMDRATYEQYF; cdr3_nt: TGCGCCAGCAGCATGGACAGGGCAACCTACGAGCAGTACTTC
d_call: -; clone_size: -; v_call: TRBV11-2; j_call: TRBJ2-5; cdr3_aa: CASSPRRRKGETQYF; cdr3_nt: TGTGCCAGCAGCCCCAGAAGGCGGAAAGGAGAGACCCAGTACTTC
d_call: -; clone_size: -; v_call: TRBV5-6; j_call: TRBJ2-3; cdr3_aa: CASKKTASTDTQYF; cdr3_nt: TGTGCCAGCAAAAAGACAGCTAGCACAGATACGCAGTATTTT
d_call: TRBD1; clone_size: -; v_call: TRBV28; j_call: TRBJ1-3; cdr3_aa: CASSSTGVTGNTIYF; cdr3_nt: TGTGCCAGCAGTTCGACAGGGGTTACTGGAAACACCATATATTTT
d_call: TRBD2; clone_size: -; v_call: TRBV11-2; j_call: TRBJ2-5; cdr3_aa: CASSLRLAGEGGGETQYF; cdr3_nt: TGTGCCAGCAGCCTCCGACTAGCGGGAGAAGGGGGTGGGGAGACCCAGTACTTC
d_call: -; clone_size: -; v_call: TRBV27; j_call: TRBJ1-5; cdr3_aa: CASSRVNSNQPQHF; cdr3_nt: TGTGCCAGCAGCCGGGTCAATAGCAATCAGCCCCAGCATTTT
d_call: TRBD2; clone_size: -; v_call: TRBV7-2; j_call: TRBJ2-7; cdr3_aa: CASSSQGGRGEQYF; cdr3_nt: TGTGCCAGCAGTTCTCAGGGCGGGAGGGGCGAGCAGTACTTC
d_call: -; clone_size: -; v_call: TRBV5-1; j_call: TRBJ2-3; cdr3_aa: CASRLGTTTDTQYF; cdr3_nt: TGCGCCAGCAGGTTAGGGACAACCACAGATACGCAGTATTTT
d_call: -; clone_size: -; v_call: TRBV28; j_call: TRBJ1-3; cdr3_aa: CASSTRTRGNSGNTIYF; cdr3_nt: TGTGCCAGCAGCACTCGCACCCGGGGGAACTCTGGAAACACCATATATTTT
d_call: -; clone_size: -; v_call: TRBV5-8; j_call: TRBJ2-5; cdr3_aa: CASSLGSSVQETQYF; cdr3_nt: TGTGCCAGCAGCTTGGGATCTTCAGTACAAGAGACCCAGTACTTC
d_call: TRBD1; clone_size: -; v_call: TRBV2; j_call: TRBJ2-2; cdr3_aa: CASSGTGGGTGELFF; cdr3_nt: TGTGCCAGCAGTGGGACAGGGGGCGGCACCGGGGAGCTGTTTTTT
d_call: -; clone_size: -; v_call: TRBV28; j_call: TRBJ2-3; cdr3_aa: CASSLRTISTDTQYF; cdr3_nt: TGTGCCAGCAGTTTACGGACTATATCCACAGATACGCAGTATTTT
d_call: TRBD2; clone_size: once; v_call: TRBV7-2; j_call: TRBJ2-5; cdr3_aa: CASSLVAGGQETQYF; cdr3_nt: TGTGCCAGCAGCTTAGTAGCGGGGGGGCAAGAGACCCAGTACTTC
d_call: -; clone_size: -; v_call: TRBV6-5; j_call: TRBJ1-2; cdr3_aa: CASSWSDSGYGYTF; cdr3_nt: TGTGCCAGCAGTTGGTCAGATTCGGGCTATGGCTACACCTTC